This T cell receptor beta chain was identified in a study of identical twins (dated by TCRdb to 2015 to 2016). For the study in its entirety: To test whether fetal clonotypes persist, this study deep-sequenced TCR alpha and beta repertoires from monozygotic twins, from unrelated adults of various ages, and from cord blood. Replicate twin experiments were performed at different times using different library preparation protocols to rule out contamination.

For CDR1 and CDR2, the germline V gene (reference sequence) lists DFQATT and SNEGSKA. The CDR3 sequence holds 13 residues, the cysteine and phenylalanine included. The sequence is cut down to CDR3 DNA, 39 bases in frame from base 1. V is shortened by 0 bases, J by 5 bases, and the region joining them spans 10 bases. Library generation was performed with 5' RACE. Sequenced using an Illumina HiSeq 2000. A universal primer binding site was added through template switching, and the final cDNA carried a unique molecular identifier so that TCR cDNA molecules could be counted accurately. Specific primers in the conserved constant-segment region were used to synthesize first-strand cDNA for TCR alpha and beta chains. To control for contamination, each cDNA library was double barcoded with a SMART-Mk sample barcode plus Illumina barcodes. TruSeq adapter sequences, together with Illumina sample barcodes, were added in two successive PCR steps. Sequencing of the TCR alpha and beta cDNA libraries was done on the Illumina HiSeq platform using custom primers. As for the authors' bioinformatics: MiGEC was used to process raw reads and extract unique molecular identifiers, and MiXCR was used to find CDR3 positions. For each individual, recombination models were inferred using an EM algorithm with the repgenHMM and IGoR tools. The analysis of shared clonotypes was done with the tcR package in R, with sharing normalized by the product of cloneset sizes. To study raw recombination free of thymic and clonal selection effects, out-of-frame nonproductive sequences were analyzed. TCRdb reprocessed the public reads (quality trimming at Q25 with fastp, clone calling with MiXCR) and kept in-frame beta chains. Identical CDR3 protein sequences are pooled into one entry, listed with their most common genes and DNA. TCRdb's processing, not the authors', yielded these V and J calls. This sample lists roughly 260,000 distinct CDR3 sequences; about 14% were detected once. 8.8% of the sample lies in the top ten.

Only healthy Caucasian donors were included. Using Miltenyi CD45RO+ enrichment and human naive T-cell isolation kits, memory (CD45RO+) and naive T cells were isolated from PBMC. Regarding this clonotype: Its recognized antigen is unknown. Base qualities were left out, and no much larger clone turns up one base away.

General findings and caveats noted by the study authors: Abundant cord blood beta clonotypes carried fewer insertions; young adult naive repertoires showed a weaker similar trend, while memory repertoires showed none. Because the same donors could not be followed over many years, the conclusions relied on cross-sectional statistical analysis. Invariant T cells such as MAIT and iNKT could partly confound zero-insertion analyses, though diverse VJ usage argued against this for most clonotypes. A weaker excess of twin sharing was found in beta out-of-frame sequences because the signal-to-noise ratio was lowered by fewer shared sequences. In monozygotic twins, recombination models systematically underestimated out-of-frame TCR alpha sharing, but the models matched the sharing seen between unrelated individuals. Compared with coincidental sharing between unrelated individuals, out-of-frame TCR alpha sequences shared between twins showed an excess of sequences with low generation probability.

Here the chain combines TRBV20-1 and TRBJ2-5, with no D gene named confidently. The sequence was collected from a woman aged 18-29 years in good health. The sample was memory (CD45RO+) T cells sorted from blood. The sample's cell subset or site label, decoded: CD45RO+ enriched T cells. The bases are TGCAGTGCTAGAGATCGCCAATTCGAGACCCAGTACTTC. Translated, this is CSARDRQFETQYF.